These 5 T cell receptor beta chains originate from one sample sequenced in a study of T cell responses to AZD1222 COVID-19 vaccine. Repertoires were generated with immunoSEQ multiplex PCR, while TCRdb's copy carries only in-frame clones and drops some. The data contain 120,000 or so clones, about 90% of them singletons. The source was peripheral blood, collected on day 0 of AZD1222 vaccination. These receptors came from an adult in good health.

This chain links TRBV5-6 with TRBJ2-7; 8 nucleotides match TRBD1. The CDR3 has 14 residues. The germline gives CDR1 SGHDT, CDR2 YYEEEE. Trimming took 4 bases from V and 3 from J; bases not matched to a gene: 6. For the CDR3, the DNA is TGTGCCAGCAGCCCCGGACAGGGTAACTACGAGCAGTACTTC. Translated, it gives CASSPGQGNYEQYF. Complete variable domain (other parts from reference TRBV5-6 and TRBJ2-7): DAGVTQSPTHLIKTRGQQVTLRCSPKSGHDTVSWYQQALGQGPQFIFQYYEEEERQRGNFPDRFSGHQFPNYSSELNVNALLLGDSALYLCASSPGQGNYEQYFGPGTRLTVT.

V usage is TRBV6-5 and J usage is TRBJ1-2; possible D gene TRBD1, 5 bases. V lost 4 bases and J lost 1, with 13 bases in between. CDR1 MNHEY and CDR2 SVGAGI come from the germline V gene. CDR3 length: 15 residues. CDR3 region: CASSSPQGHNYGYTF. The CDR3 bases are TGTGCCAGCAGTTCTCCCCAGGGTCATAACTATGGCTACACCTTC.

The chain recombines TRBV5-1 with TRBJ2-3; maybe TRBD1 (6 bases). The germline V gene has CDR1 SGHRS and CDR2 YFSETQ. CDR3 length: 15 amino acids. V lost 2 bases to trimming and J lost 2 bases, with 12 bases between them. The chain's CDR3 is CASSLGGRITDTQYF. The CDR3 nucleotides read TGCGCCAGCAGCTTAGGGGGACGGATCACAGATACGCAGTATTTT.

The V gene is TRBV5-4, the J gene TRBJ1-1, with D possibly matching TRBD1 (6 bases). Germline V gene sequence: CDR1 SGHNT, CDR2 YYREEE (reference sequence). Trimming pared 2 bases from V and 4 bases from J, leaving 9 bases between. This CDR3 is built from 13 residues. The CDR3 region has the DNA TGTGCCAGCAGCTTCAGGGGAAGCACTGAAGCTTTCTTT. This sequence encodes CASSFRGSTEAFF.

The count of this clone is one. This CDR3 reads CATGSHSSTDTQYF. CDR3 DNA sequence: TGTGCCACCGGCTCCCACAGTAGCACAGATACGCAGTATTTT. This chain links TRBV24-1 with TRBJ2-3; D is unresolved. This CDR3 is 14 amino acids long. Trimming removed 9 bases at V and 0 bases at J, with 12 bases between. Germline V gives CDR1 KGHDR, CDR2 SFDVKD.